Reported below is one T cell receptor beta chain. Its cognate antigen is unknown. The sample comes from a study of cytomegalovirus exposure and HLA in healthy donors. Points from the study as a whole: First-cohort TCR clusters were later found to tend to co-occur in the approximately 120 validation repertoires. As confirmed in vitro, a few CMV-associated chains were specific for CMV antigens. Cytomegalovirus status, reportedly, was diagnosed with high specificity and sensitivity by the classifier. Most TCR sequences were seen very rarely across donors, but some public TCRs occurred in many.

The repertoire was sequenced with immunoSEQ multiplex PCR; TCRdb's copy has only in-frame clones and lacks some. The table has under 200,000 clones, approximately 96% seen once. The CDR3 consists of 15 residues. After removal of 1 base from V and 4 bases from J, the junction contained 4 bases not matched to a gene. CDR1 LGHNA and CDR2 YSLEER come from the germline V gene. The receptor was derived from a woman younger than 35 in good health and CMV-seronegative. Sequenced input: PBMCs. This chain uses TRBV4-3 with TRBJ2-7; TRBD1 matches at 10 bases. The CDR3 sequence is CASSQGGTGVYEQYF. CDR3 bases: TGCGCCAGCAGCCAAGGGGGGACAGGGGTTTACGAGCAGTACTTC.